These 3 T cell receptor beta chains were all obtained from the same sample, sequenced in a study of T cell repertoires in cytomegalovirus infection. TCRdb used MiXCR to reprocess the reads, holding one entry per CDR3 protein. The profile covers roughly 720,000 distinct CDR3 sequences, with 35% appearing a single time and roughly 2.9% taken by the ten largest. The sample was PBMCs. The receptors originated from a human donor in good health (CMV status not recorded). Some clones in this sample may be carry-over from other donors' samples.

This clonotype appeared a few times. The gene calls are TRBV11-2 and TRBJ1-2; 7 bases match TRBD1. CDR1 is SGHAT, CDR2 FQNNGV, per germline. The CDR3 is made up of 15 amino acids. V dropped 5 bases and J dropped 6; count of bases not matched to a gene: 12. DNA for the CDR3: TGTGCCAGCAGCCCGCCGAGGGACAGCGTGGATGGCTACACCTTC. Protein: CASSPPRDSVDGYTF.

This chain links TRBV18 with TRBJ1-2; no reliable D call. V shed 6 bases and J shed 1 base, with 12 bases lying between them. This CDR3 region has 14 residues. CDR1 and CDR2 (germline): KGHSH, LQKENI. The CDR3 nucleotides read TGTGCCAGCTCGGACGTCGGGAGTAACTATGGCTACACCTTC. Protein: CASSDVGSNYGYTF.

This clonotype appeared a few times. J is TRBJ2-3 and V is TRBV6-1; TRBD2 agrees at 10 bases. Trimming took 7 bases from V and 3 from J; bases not matched to a gene: 4. Per germline, CDR1 MNHNS and CDR2 SASEGT. The CDR3 extends over 14 amino acids. As DNA, the CDR3 is TGTGCCAGCAAGAATAGCGGGGGGACAGATACGCAGTATTTT. As protein: CASKNSGGTDTQYF.